These 25 T cell receptor beta chains share one sample of origin, sequenced in a study of T cell responses to AZD1222 COVID-19 vaccine. Libraries were prepared by immunoSEQ multiplex PCR; TCRdb keeps only in-frame clonotypes and omits some of them. The table lists 140,000 to 150,000 clones, about nine tenths of them singletons, with roughly 2.9% in the top ten. The sequences come from peripheral blood, collected on day 0 of MenACWY control vaccination. The receptors here all came from an adult in good health.

The CDR3: CASSSSGAGGREQFF. Written as DNA, the CDR3 is TGTGCCAGCAGTTCGAGCGGAGCGGGAGGTCGTGAGCAGTTCTTC. The chain is built from TRBV6-5 and TRBJ2-1; TRBD2 matches 9 bases. The CDR3 has 15 residues. Looked up from germline, CDR1 is MNHEY and CDR2 is SVGAGI. V lost 4 bases and J lost 9; bases outside the gene matches: 10.

The chain employs TRBV14 and TRBJ2-2; a possible D gene is TRBD1 (6 bases). V lost 10 bases to trimming and J lost 7 bases, with 13 bases between them. The CDR3 extends over 12 amino acids. Germline V CDR1 and CDR2: SGHDN, FVKESK. CDR3 coding DNA: TGTGCCACCCGACAGGCCGGCGGGGAGCTGTTTTTT. Its protein is CATRQAGGELFF.

The V gene is TRBV19, the J gene TRBJ1-5, with D perhaps TRBD1 (5 bases). The CDR3 totals 13 residues. Per germline, CDR1 LNHDA and CDR2 SQIVND (reference sequence). Trimming removed 6 bases at V and 4 bases at J, with 10 bases between. CDR3 coding DNA: TGTGCCAGTAGACAGGCGGGGAATCAGCCCCAGCATTTT. Amino acid sequence: CASRQAGNQPQHF.

The rearrangement links TRBV10-1 to TRBJ2-7; D is undetermined. Trimming pared 3 bases from V and 4 bases from J, leaving 4 bases between. Germline CDR1 and CDR2: WNHNN and SYGVQD (reference sequence). The CDR3 runs 11 residues. CDR3 nucleotide sequence: TGCGCCAGCAGTGATGGTTACGAGCAGTACTTC. Residues: CASSDGYEQYF.

The V gene is TRBV9, the J gene TRBJ2-2; tentative D call: TRBD1 (5 bases). Trimming took off 3 bases at V and 6 bases at J, with 15 bases between the two ends. The germline gives CDR1 SGDLS, CDR2 YYNGEE. The CDR3 runs to 15 residues. The CDR3 here is CASSDYRSFAGELFF. CDR3 DNA: TGTGCCAGCAGCGATTACAGGAGTTTTGCCGGGGAGCTGTTTTTT.

In its sample, this clone was seen a few times. The chain has TRBV11-1 and TRBJ2-2; TRBD1 matches at 9 bases. V lost 3 bases to trimming and J lost 2 bases; unmatched junction nucleotides: 4. This CDR3 has 16 residues. From germline, CDR1 is SGHAT and CDR2 FQDESV (reference sequence). The CDR3: CASSFPGQGNTGELFF. CDR3 bases: TGTGCCAGCAGCTTCCCGGGACAGGGAAACACCGGGGAGCTGTTTTTT.

J is TRBJ2-5 and V is TRBV27, with TRBD1 as a possible D gene (7 bases). The germline V and J ends were trimmed by 6 bases and 5 bases, with 22 bases remaining between them. This CDR3 is built from 16 residues. Germline CDR1 is MNHEY and CDR2 is SMNVEV (reference sequence). CDR3 amino acids: CASRPWTGGGRETQYF. CDR3 bases: TGTGCCAGCAGACCCTGGACAGGCGGAGGGCGGGAGACCCAGTACTTC.

This chain uses TRBV28 with TRBJ1-2; 8 positions match TRBD1. CDR1 is MDHEN and CDR2 is SYDVKM in the germline V gene. V gave up 3 bases and J gave up 5 bases; unmatched junction bases: 20. The CDR3 has 19 residues. The CDR3 region is CASSFWIGSGGDGRYGYTF. The CDR3 nucleotides are TGTGCCAGCAGTTTTTGGATCGGGTCAGGGGGCGATGGTCGGTATGGCTACACCTTC.

This chain uses TRBV12-3 or TRBV12-4 with TRBJ2-1; D remains ambiguous. The CDR3 is made up of 12 amino acids. Trimming removed 5 bases at V and 9 bases at J, with 11 bases between. The CDR3 here is CASSPHATEQFF. For the CDR3, the DNA is TGTGCCAGCAGTCCCCATGCAACTGAGCAGTTCTTC.

The chain has TRBV29-1 and TRBJ2-2; D perhaps matches TRBD1 (5 bases). CDR3 size: 16 residues. The V gene lost 0 bases and the J gene lost 2 bases, with 13 bases spanning the gap. The germline CDR1 and CDR2 sequences are SQVTM and ANQGSEA. CDR3 in DNA: TGCAGCGTTGAAGATCTGGGGCAGGGTAACACCGGGGAGCTGTTTTTT. Its translation is CSVEDLGQGNTGELFF.

The genes are TRBV5-1 and TRBJ2-2, with D perhaps matching TRBD1 or TRBD2 (6 bases each). Trimming left V 0 bases short and J 7 bases short, with 13 bases between. The germline gives CDR1 SGHRS, CDR2 YFSETQ. The length of the CDR3 is 15 residues. The CDR3 DNA reads as TGCGCCAGCAGCTTGGGTGAACAGGGAGGCGGGGAGCTGTTTTTT. Its translation: CASSLGEQGGGELFF.

In DNA form, the CDR3 reads TGTGCCAGCAGCGTCACCGGGACAGGTTTATCCGGGGAGCTGTTTTTT. Translated: CASSVTGTGLSGELFF. V gene TRBV9 combines with J gene TRBJ2-2; 8 bases line up with TRBD1. The V segment lost 2 bases and the J segment 6 bases; nucleotides outside the gene matches: 9. The CDR3 has 16 amino acids. Germline V gives CDR1 SGDLS, CDR2 YYNGEE.

The rearrangement uses TRBV12-3 or TRBV12-4 and TRBJ2-1; D is uncertain. Trimming cost V 1 base and J 7 bases, with 5 bases left between them. The length of the CDR3 is 12 residues. CDR3 residues: CASSLGSNEQFF. CDR3 sequence (DNA): TGTGCCAGCAGTTTAGGATCGAATGAGCAGTTCTTC.

There are a few counts of this clone. The chain couples TRBV5-1 to TRBJ2-3; 15 bases align to TRBD2. The CDR3 loop spans 22 amino acids. Germline values: CDR1 SGHRS, CDR2 YFSETQ. Losses at the gene ends were 2 bases for V and 1 base for J; bases not matched to a gene: 17. The CDR3 reads CASSFLGTSGRSLVEGTDTQYF. CDR3 DNA: TGCGCCAGCAGCTTTCTCGGGACTAGCGGGAGGTCCCTGGTGGAGGGCACAGATACGCAGTATTTT.

The gene calls are TRBV28 and TRBJ2-7; 9 nucleotides line up with TRBD2. V gave up 5 bases and J gave up 6 bases; unmatched junction bases: 8. Germline assignment: CDR1 MDHEN and CDR2 SYDVKM. The CDR3 extends over 14 amino acids. This chain's CDR3 is CASSPTSGRPEQYF. CDR3 coding DNA: TGTGCCAGCAGTCCCACGAGCGGGAGGCCCGAGCAGTACTTC.

The rearrangement uses TRBV19 and TRBJ1-5, with D perhaps TRBD1 (6 bases). Between the trimmed V and J ends, which lost 9 bases and 0 bases, there was a span of 18 bases. Germline CDR1 and CDR2: LNHDA and SQIVND (reference sequence). The CDR3 has 16 residues. The CDR3 reads CASFRKGGSSNQPQHF. Here the CDR3 DNA reads TGTGCCAGCTTCAGGAAAGGGGGATCTAGCAATCAGCCCCAGCATTTT.

V is TRBV16 and J is TRBJ1-2, with D possibly TRBD1 on 6 matching bases. V gave up 4 bases and J gave up 2 bases, with 14 bases separating them. Germline V gene sequence: CDR1 KGHSY, CDR2 FQNENV. This CDR3 is 15 amino acids long. The CDR3 DNA sequence: TGTGCCAGCAGCCGATCGGGGGGCCTGAACTATGGCTACACCTTC. This sequence encodes CASSRSGGLNYGYTF. Variable domain in full (rest from reference TRBV16 and TRBJ1-2): GEEVAQTPKHLVRGEGQKAKLYCAPIKGHSYVFWYQQVLKNEFKFLISFQNENVFDETGMPKERFSAKCLPNSPCSLEIQATKLEDSAVYFCASSRSGGLNYGYTFGSGTRLTVV.

This chain links TRBV14 with TRBJ1-4; D is ambiguous. V was shortened by 3 bases and J by 7 bases, with 18 bases between the two germline ends. This CDR3 region has 16 residues. CDR1 and CDR2 (germline): SGHDN, FVKESK. The CDR3 DNA reads TGTGCCAGCAGCCACCGGGGAAATTACAACCTTGAAAAACTGTTTTTT. Its protein is CASSHRGNYNLEKLFF.

The gene calls are TRBV28 and TRBJ1-2, with D hard to call. The V gene's germline CDR1 is MDHEN and CDR2 SYDVKM. Trimming shortened V by 5 bases and J by 5 bases, and 9 bases separated the two germline ends. The CDR3 spans 12 residues. The CDR3 sequence is CASSDSGYGYTF. The DNA for the CDR3 is TGTGCCAGCAGTGACTCGGGTTATGGCTACACCTTC.

The chain employs TRBV2 and TRBJ1-1; D is unclear. This CDR3 region has 11 residues. Trimming took 7 bases from V and 7 from J, leaving 10 bases between them. CDR1 SNHLY and CDR2 FYNNEI come from the germline V gene. CDR3 coding DNA: TGTGCCAGCACCCTCCGGAGTGAAGCTTTCTTT. Its translation is CASTLRSEAFF.

The chain combines TRBV7-2 with TRBJ2-7; 8 bases align to TRBD1. Looked up from germline, CDR1 is SGHTA and CDR2 is FQGNSA. V was pared by 5 bases and J by 6 bases, with 9 bases of the junction left unmatched. This CDR3 contains 14 residues. The CDR3 DNA sequence: TGTGCCAGCAGCCCAGGGACAGGAGGCATCGAGCAGTACTTC. It is translated as CASSPGTGGIEQYF.

V and J are TRBV7-9 and TRBJ1-3; D remains unclear. The CDR3 has 15 residues. V was shortened by 2 bases and J by 0 bases, with 8 bases between the two germline ends. Germline CDR1 reads SEHNR; CDR2 reads FQNEAQ (reference sequence). CDR3 sequence: CASSLFGVSGNTIYF. The CDR3 DNA reads as TGTGCCAGCAGCTTATTTGGCGTCTCTGGAAACACCATATATTTT.

Many counts were recorded for this clone. This chain links TRBV7-3 with TRBJ2-1; 7 nucleotides agree with TRBD1. CDR3 size: 17 residues. Germline V gene lookup returns CDR1 SGHTA and CDR2 FQGTGA. V gave up 5 bases and J gave up 9 bases; unmatched junction bases: 19. CDR3 protein: CASSQRQGPTTSVEQFF. DNA of the CDR3: TGTGCCAGCAGCCAACGACAGGGCCCTACGACTTCTGTTGAGCAGTTCTTC. Drawing the rest from reference TRBV7-3 and TRBJ2-1, the complete variable domain is GAGVSQTPSNKVTEKGKYVELRCDPISGHTALYWYRQSLGQGPEFLIYFQGTGAADDSGLPNDRFFAVRPEGSVSTLKIQRTERGDSAVYLCASSQRQGPTTSVEQFFGPGTRLTVL.

This chain links TRBV19 with TRBJ1-4, with 11 bases matching TRBD1. Trimming cost V 7 bases and J 6 bases; bases outside gene matches: 7. This CDR3 region has 15 residues. Germline V lookup: CDR1 LNHDA, CDR2 SQIVND (reference sequence). The CDR3 sequence is CASTPPGQGDEKLFF. In DNA, the CDR3 is TGTGCCAGTACTCCTCCGGGACAGGGGGATGAAAAACTGTTTTTT.

V usage is TRBV4-2 and J usage is TRBJ2-3; 8 nucleotides line up with TRBD2. Per the germline V gene, CDR1 is LGHNA and CDR2 is YNFKEQ. The CDR3 extends over 18 amino acids. After removal of 4 bases from V and 2 bases from J, the junction contained 14 bases not matched to a gene. For the CDR3, the DNA is TGTGCCAGCAGCCCCCTAGGGGCTAGCGGGCAGTCCACAGATACGCAGTATTTT. Protein product: CASSPLGASGQSTDTQYF.